The 8 T cell receptor beta chains in this list originate from one sample, sequenced in a study of OX40 agonist ivuxolimab in advanced cancers. The repertoire was sequenced with immunoSEQ multiplex PCR; TCRdb's copy has only in-frame clones and lacks some. The table lists around 67,000 clones, approximately 84% of them singletons. The source material was CD4+ or CD8+ T cells sorted from blood, sampled in a trial of the OX40 agonist ivuxolimab. These receptors came from an adult with an advanced solid tumor such as melanoma, head and neck, liver or kidney cancer.

The chain links TRBV7-9 to TRBJ2-7; D tentatively reads TRBD1 or TRBD2 (5 bases each). V lost 5 bases to trimming and J lost 3 bases, with 8 bases between them. The germline gives CDR1 SEHNR, CDR2 FQNEAQ (reference sequence). The CDR3 loop spans 12 amino acids. DNA of the CDR3: TGTGCCAGCAGCCGGGACGTCTACGAGCAGTACTTC. It is translated as CASSRDVYEQYF.

This clone has a handful of counts. The CDR3, as DNA: TGTGCCAGCAGCTTAGTCCAACTAGCGGGGGGTTACAATGAGCAGTTCTTC. Translating gives CASSLVQLAGGYNEQFF. J is TRBJ2-1 and V is TRBV7-8; 12 bases match TRBD2. The germline gives CDR1 SGHVS, CDR2 FQNEAQ. The CDR3 loop spans 17 amino acids. V lost 1 base and J lost 4; bases outside the gene matches: 5.

The V call is TRBV7-9, the J call TRBJ2-2, with 7 bases that match TRBD1. The V gene end was trimmed by 0 bases and the J gene end by 1 base; junction bases not matched to a gene: 2. The germline gives CDR1 SEHNR, CDR2 FQNEAQ (reference sequence). CDR3 size: 16 residues. For the CDR3, the DNA is TGTGCCAGCAGCTTAGCTAGGACAGGGAACACCGGGGAGCTGTTTTTT. Translation gives CASSLARTGNTGELFF.

The chain joins TRBV19 to TRBJ2-7; a weak D match, TRBD2 (5 bases). This CDR3 region has 15 residues. CDR1 is LNHDA and CDR2 is SQIVND in the germline V gene (reference sequence). Trimming cost V 4 bases and J 1 base, with 14 bases left between them. The CDR3 DNA sequence: TGTGCCAGTAGTACGTTCCGCGGGCAGTCCTACGAGCAGTACTTC. Translated, it gives CASSTFRGQSYEQYF.

The V call is TRBV7-8, the J call TRBJ1-1; 8 nucleotides match TRBD1. The V and J ends lost 5 bases and 4 bases, in that order; junction bases with no gene match: 3. Germline CDR1 and CDR2: SGHVS and FQNEAQ. The CDR3 sequence is 13 residues long. CDR3 in DNA: TGTGCCAGCAGCCCACAGGGGGGCACTGAAGCTTTCTTT. It codes for CASSPQGGTEAFF.

V gene TRBV2 combines with J gene TRBJ1-2; 8 nucleotides match TRBD1. From germline, CDR1 is SNHLY and CDR2 FYNNEI. The trim removed 5 bases at V and 4 bases at J, leaving 9 bases unmatched. This CDR3 region has 15 residues. In nucleotides, the CDR3 is TGTGCCAGCAGTCCCGCCAGGGGGCCAATCTATGGCTACACCTTC. It codes for CASSPARGPIYGYTF.

The V call is TRBV2, the J call TRBJ2-7; 7 positions agree with TRBD2. The length of the CDR3 is 16 residues. CDR1 is SNHLY and CDR2 is FYNNEI in the germline V gene. The trim removed 8 bases at V and 2 bases at J, leaving 15 bases unmatched. The CDR3 sequence: CASPTVAGPDPYEQYF. CDR3 sequence (DNA): TGTGCCAGCCCGACCGTAGCGGGCCCGGACCCCTACGAGCAGTACTTC.

The chain combines TRBV6-5 with TRBJ1-4, with 8 bases identical to TRBD1. V was pared by 8 bases and J by 10 bases, with 6 bases of the junction left unmatched. The CDR3 is made up of 12 amino acids. The germline V gene has CDR1 MNHEY and CDR2 SVGAGI. The CDR3, as DNA: TGTGCCAGCGGACAGGGAGTCGGAAAACTGTTTTTT. This codes for CASGQGVGKLFF.